These 26 T cell receptor beta chains came from one sample sequenced in a study of OX40 agonist ivuxolimab in advanced cancers. The method was immunoSEQ multiplex PCR; TCRdb's version includes in-frame clones alone and lacks a portion of them. The sample shows about 26,000 clones, 76% of them seen only once. The specimen comprised CD4+ or CD8+ T cells sorted from blood, sampled in a trial of the OX40 agonist ivuxolimab. The source is an adult with an advanced solid tumor such as melanoma, head and neck, liver or kidney cancer.

This clone was counted a few times. The chain joins TRBV9 to TRBJ1-6, with TRBD1 matching over 7 bases. The trim removed 6 bases at V and 7 bases at J, leaving 7 bases unmatched. The CDR3 is made up of 14 amino acids. The germline V gene has CDR1 SGDLS and CDR2 YYNGEE. CDR3 region: CASTTGVQNSPLHF. CDR3 nucleotides: TGTGCCAGCACCACAGGGGTCCAGAATTCACCCCTCCACTTT.

The chain recombines TRBV4-3 with TRBJ2-3; maybe TRBD2 (6 bases). The V and J ends lost 1 base and 4 bases respectively, with 27 bases between them. The CDR3 runs 20 residues. Germline values: CDR1 LGHNA, CDR2 YSLEER. CDR3 sequence reads: CASSQGVGGSRPNSADTQYF. The CDR3 region has the DNA TGCGCCAGCAGCCAAGGAGTGGGGGGATCTAGGCCAAACTCGGCAGATACGCAGTATTTT.

The rearrangement uses TRBV19 and TRBJ2-7; perhaps D is TRBD1 or TRBD2 (5 bases each). V lost 6 bases and J lost 3, with 18 bases in between. The CDR3 contains 15 residues. The V gene's germline CDR1 is LNHDA and CDR2 SQIVND (reference sequence). As DNA, the CDR3 is TGTGCCAGTAGCCGTCCCGGGGCTGGATTCTACGAGCAGTACTTC. The encoded protein is CASSRPGAGFYEQYF.

This clone was observed a handful of times. This chain joins TRBV11-3 and TRBJ1-3; 10 bases align to TRBD1. CDR3 length equals 18 residues. Germline trimming cut 5 bases from V and 0 bases from J; bases unmatched to any gene: 10. CDR1 and CDR2 (germline): SGHNT, YENEEA. In DNA, the CDR3 is TGTGCCAGCAGCATTCGGGGACAGGGGACGAGCTCTGGAAACACCATATATTTT. Protein: CASSIRGQGTSSGNTIYF.

This clone is classed as medium-sized. The chain uses TRBV18 and TRBJ1-3, with 7 positions matching TRBD1. The V and J ends lost 3 bases and 0 bases, in that order; junction bases with no gene match: 8. The CDR3 has 17 amino acids. Per the germline V gene, CDR1 is KGHSH and CDR2 is LQKENI. CDR3 amino acids: CASSPSIQGSSGNTIYF. In nucleotides, the CDR3 is TGTGCCAGCTCACCTTCGATACAGGGGTCCTCTGGAAACACCATATATTTT.

Points on this clone: Because the CDR3 is missing its conserved closing phenylalanine or tryptophan, this is likely a read error. The chain is built from TRBV11-2 and TRBJ1-2, with TRBD1 identical over 8 bases. This CDR3 contains 17 residues. Trimming at V came to 4 bases and at J to 5 bases, leaving 15 bases not matched to a gene. CDR1 and CDR2 from the germline V gene are SGHAT and FQNNGV. CDR3 sequence: CASSSPGEDRATYGYTV. As DNA, the CDR3 is TGTGCCAGCAGCTCCCCGGGGGAGGACAGGGCTACTTATGGCTACACCGTC.

V usage is TRBV27 and J usage is TRBJ2-4; TRBD2 matches at 13 bases. Germline CDR1 and CDR2: MNHEY and SMNVEV (reference sequence). J lost 1 base, V lost 3 bases, and 9 bases had no gene match. This CDR3 has 19 residues. Here the CDR3 DNA reads TGTGCCAGCAGTTTGGGTTCGGGACTAGCGGGGCCTGCCAAAAACATTCAGTACTTC. Translated: CASSLGSGLAGPAKNIQYF.

This clone showed up just once. CDR3 DNA: TGTGCTAGTGGTTTGGCGGGGGGAGGGCTGACTAGCCACTCCTACGAGCAGTACTTC. Protein: CASGLAGGGLTSHSYEQYF. The V gene is TRBV12-5, the J gene TRBJ2-7, with 7 bases fitting TRBD2. The germline CDR1 and CDR2 sequences are LGHNT and FRNRAP. This CDR3 is built from 19 residues. Trimming removed 1 base from V and 0 bases from J; junction bases left unmatched: 15.

V and J are TRBV20-1 and TRBJ1-1; D might be TRBD1 (5 bases). V lost 3 bases to trimming and J lost 11 bases, with 13 bases between them. CDR3 length equals 11 residues. The germline V gene encodes CDR1 DFQATT and CDR2 SNEGSKA (reference sequence). CDR3 DNA sequence: TGCAGTGCTAGCAGGGCTCCAGAGGCTTTCTTT. Protein product: CSASRAPEAFF.

The genes are TRBV28 and TRBJ2-7; tentatively, D is TRBD1 or TRBD2 (5 bases each). This CDR3 spans 18 amino acids. V was shortened by 2 bases and J by 4 bases, with 24 bases between the two germline ends. CDR1 and CDR2 (germline): MDHEN, SYDVKM. The CDR3 DNA is TGTGCCAGCAGTTTAAGTACAGGACTGGGAGCGGTGGCGTACGAGCAGTACTTC. Translated: CASSLSTGLGAVAYEQYF.

As DNA, the CDR3 is TGTGCCAGCAGCCCAAACCAAGAGACCCAGTACTTC. Residues: CASSPNQETQYF. The V and J genes are TRBV9 and TRBJ2-5; no definite D call. The CDR3 runs 12 residues. V was trimmed by 4 bases and J by 0 bases, leaving 4 bases between them. CDR1 SGDLS and CDR2 YYNGEE come from the germline V gene. Supplemented by reference TRBV9 and TRBJ2-5, the full variable domain reads DSGVTQTPKHLITATGQRVTLRCSPRSGDLSVYWYQQSLDQGLQFLIQYYNGEERAKGNILERFSAQQFPDLHSELNLSSLELGDSALYFCASSPNQETQYFGPGTRLLVL.

J is TRBJ1-1 and V is TRBV5-1, with a weak D call TRBD1 (5 bases). Looked up from germline, CDR1 is SGHRS and CDR2 is YFSETQ. Between the trimmed V and J ends, which lost 4 bases and 3 bases, there was a span of 16 bases. The length of the CDR3 is 15 residues. DNA for the CDR3: TGCGCCAGCAGCCCTACCGCGGGGGGGTACACTGAAGCTTTCTTT. Protein product: CASSPTAGGYTEAFF.

This chain links TRBV5-4 with TRBJ1-4; tentative D call: TRBD1 (5 bases). Germline CDR1 reads SGHNT; CDR2 reads YYREEE (reference sequence). The CDR3 loop spans 17 amino acids. V gave up 3 bases and J gave up 11 bases, with 26 bases separating them. DNA for the CDR3: TGTGCCAGCAGCTCAACGACCTCCGGGACCGTAACGAAGAAACTGTTTTTT. Translating it yields CASSSTTSGTVTKKLFF.

The rearrangement links TRBV19 to TRBJ1-5; D is perhaps TRBD1 (5 bases). V lost 5 bases and J 2 bases, leaving 16 bases between the germline ends. Germline V CDR1 and CDR2: LNHDA, SQIVND (reference sequence). This CDR3 spans 16 amino acids. In nucleotides, the CDR3 is TGTGCCAGTAGTTTTCCCCCGGGGGTGGGCAATCAGCCCCAGCATTTT. It translates to CASSFPPGVGNQPQHF.

The genes are TRBV11-3 and TRBJ2-7; 8 bases agree with TRBD1. CDR1 SGHNT and CDR2 YENEEA come from the germline V gene. V lost 5 bases and J lost 3; bases outside the gene matches: 6. CDR3 length: 14 residues. The CDR3 nucleotides read TGTGCCAGCAGCCCCGGGACAGGACTCTACGAGCAGTACTTC. Its protein product is CASSPGTGLYEQYF.

V usage is TRBV7-9 and J usage is TRBJ1-2, with 8 bases aligning to TRBD1. The CDR3 length is 16 residues. The V gene's germline CDR1 is SEHNR and CDR2 FQNEAQ (reference sequence). The V and J ends lost 6 bases and 5 bases, in that order; junction bases with no gene match: 14. The CDR3 sequence: CASSRHTGGVPYGYTF. The CDR3 DNA sequence: TGTGCCAGCAGTCGACACACAGGGGGAGTACCTTATGGCTACACCTTC.

The CDR3 sequence: CASSAFSDTQYF. DNA of the CDR3: TGTGCCAGCAGCGCCTTTTCCGATACGCAGTATTTT. V and J are TRBV7-2 and TRBJ2-3; D is unresolved. Per germline, CDR1 SGHTA and CDR2 FQGNSA. Trimming removed 5 bases at V and 6 bases at J, with 9 bases between. CDR3 size: 12 residues.

A remark on this clone: An end of the junction differs from the germline gene, which may be a read error. The rearrangement joins TRBV7-2 to TRBJ2-7; 7 bases agree with TRBD2. This CDR3 is built from 15 residues. Germline CDR1 reads SGHTA; CDR2 reads FQGNSA. The CDR3 spells CAGSPSWGGPYEQYF. CDR3 bases: TGTGCCGGCAGTCCGAGCTGGGGGGGACCCTACGAGCAGTACTTC.

The table lists this clone with a count of one. The V and J genes are TRBV7-2 and TRBJ2-3, with 12 bases identical to TRBD2. The CDR3 contains 19 residues. The V segment lost 4 bases and the J segment 5 bases; nucleotides outside the gene matches: 16. The germline gives CDR1 SGHTA, CDR2 FQGNSA. The CDR3 DNA sequence: TGTGCCAGCAGCTCAAGACTAGCGGGGGTGACGACAAGGGGAGATACGCAGTATTTT. It specifies CASSSRLAGVTTRGDTQYF.

The chain joins TRBV2 to TRBJ1-2; TRBD1 matches 7 bases. Trimming cost V 5 bases and J 1 base; bases outside gene matches: 4. This CDR3 is 14 amino acids long. Germline CDR1 SNHLY, CDR2 FYNNEI. CDR3 coding DNA: TGTGCCAGCAGTTGGGACAGCATTAACTATGGCTACACCTTC. It is translated as CASSWDSINYGYTF.

The chain is built from TRBV5-6 and TRBJ2-3, with a possible D match to TRBD1 (6 bases). Germline values: CDR1 SGHDT, CDR2 YYEEEE. The CDR3 spans 16 residues. The V gene lost 5 bases and the J gene lost 3 bases, with 19 bases spanning the gap. The CDR3 bases are TGTGCCAGCAGTAACAGGGAGATGATGCTTACAGATACGCAGTATTTT. Its translation: CASSNREMMLTDTQYF.

The chain carries TRBV6-1 and TRBJ2-1; unclear D gene. The CDR3 is 13 residues long. Germline V gene sequence: CDR1 MNHNS, CDR2 SASEGT. V dropped 3 bases and J dropped 8 bases, with 11 bases sitting between them. The CDR3 loop reads CASSDRTRHEQFF. In DNA, the CDR3 is TGTGCCAGCAGTGACCGTACGAGGCATGAGCAGTTCTTC.

The V call is TRBV7-7, the J call TRBJ2-2, with 9 positions matching TRBD2. This CDR3 comprises 18 residues. V trimming: 1 base; J trimming: 0 bases; junction bases outside the gene matches: 6. Germline V CDR1 and CDR2: SSHAT, FNYEAQ (reference sequence). The CDR3 DNA sequence: TGTGCCAGCAGCTTAGGGCCTAGCGGGACCACGAACACCGGGGAGCTGTTTTTT. Translated: CASSLGPSGTTNTGELFF. Looking up the rest from reference TRBV7-7 and TRBJ2-2 gives the full variable domain: GAGVSQSPRYKVTKRGQDVTLRCDPISSHATLYWYQQALGQGPEFLTYFNYEAQPDKSGLPSDRFSAERPEGSISTLTIQRTEQRDSAMYRCASSLGPSGTTNTGELFFGEGSRLTVL.

The rearrangement links TRBV10-3 to TRBJ2-3; 7 bases are a match to TRBD2. The CDR3 totals 16 residues. V was clipped by 4 bases and J by 0 bases; unmatched bases: 7. Germline V CDR1 and CDR2: ENHRY, SYGVKD. This chain's CDR3 is CAISGKGTTSTDTQYF. The CDR3 DNA sequence: TGTGCCATCAGTGGGAAGGGGACTACTAGCACAGATACGCAGTATTTT.

V and J are TRBV6-5 and TRBJ2-3, with D maybe TRBD2 (5 bases). The CDR3 length is 14 residues. Germline CDR1 is MNHEY and CDR2 is SVGAGI. Trimming stripped 2 bases from V and 9 bases from J, with 15 bases between. For the CDR3, the DNA is TGTGCCAGCAGTTACGAGGCCAAGCGGCAGACGCAGTATTTT. Its protein is CASSYEAKRQTQYF.

The rearrangement links TRBV6-1 to TRBJ2-3; TRBD1 agrees at 8 bases. The CDR3 totals 15 residues. Germline CDR1 MNHNS, CDR2 SASEGT. The V segment lost 4 bases and the J segment 1 base; nucleotides outside the gene matches: 4. CDR3 in DNA: TGTGCCAGCAGTGCCAGGGGGCCAGGCACAGATACGCAGTATTTT. Protein sequence: CASSARGPGTDTQYF.